This TCR beta chain originates from a study of shared T cell receptors in the human thymus. Assay used: immunoSEQ multiplex PCR; TCRdb lists only in-frame clones, some missing. The sample includes 700,000 to 750,000 clones, 80% to 90% of them seen just once. The data were also submitted as part of a second study, on human thymus T cells. That work adds: Infants served as donors; they were healthy and Finnish and were having corrective surgery for congenital heart defects. The thymus was resected at corrective cardiac surgery. Thymic and blood repertoires appeared to carry a bias in their V and J gene usage. Unrelated individuals reportedly shared highly overlapping thymic TCR repertoires.

This receptor was taken from a girl under three years old with a congenital heart defect. The specimen was thymocytes.

Written as DNA, the CDR3 is TGTGCCAGCAGCTTGGGGTCTGGGACATCTAACTATGGCTACACCTTC. Its protein is CASSLGSGTSNYGYTF. The genes are TRBV5-8 and TRBJ1-2; D possibly corresponds to TRBD1 (6 bases). Germline V gives CDR1 SGHTS, CDR2 YDEGEE. CDR3 length: 16 amino acids. V dropped 0 bases and J dropped 0 bases, with 12 bases sitting between them. Based on the CDR3 plus reference TRBV5-8 and TRBJ1-2, the full variable domain is EAGVTQSPTHLIKTRGQQATLRCSPISGHTSVYWYQQALGLGLQFLLWYDEGEERNRGNFPPRFSGRQFPNYSSELNVNALELEDSALYLCASSLGSGTSNYGYTFGSGTRLTVV.